What follows is one TCR beta chain and its context. The data belong to a study of blood T cell repertoires in COVID-19. CDR1 is SNHLY, CDR2 FYNNEI, per germline. Trimming stripped 6 bases from V and 5 bases from J, with 16 bases between. The CDR3 runs 14 residues. Assay used: immunoSEQ multiplex PCR; TCRdb lists only in-frame clones, some missing. The data hold 13,000 to 15,000 clones, with around four fifths observed a single time. The specimen was peripheral blood. The sequence came from a man between 35 and 55 years old with active or convalescent COVID-19. The V gene is TRBV2, the J gene TRBJ1-2; D unresolved. The CDR3 DNA follows: TGTGCCAGCAGGCTCTCGATTACGCGGTATGGCTACACCTTC. Its translation: CASRLSITRYGYTF.